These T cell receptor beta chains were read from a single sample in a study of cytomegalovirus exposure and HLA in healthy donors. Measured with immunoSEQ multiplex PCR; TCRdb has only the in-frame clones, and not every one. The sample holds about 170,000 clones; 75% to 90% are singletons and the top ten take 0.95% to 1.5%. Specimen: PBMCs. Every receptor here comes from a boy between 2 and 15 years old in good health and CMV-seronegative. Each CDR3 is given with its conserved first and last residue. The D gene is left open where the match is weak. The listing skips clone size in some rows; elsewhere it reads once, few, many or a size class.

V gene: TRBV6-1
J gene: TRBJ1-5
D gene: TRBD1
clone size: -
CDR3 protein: CASGGQASNQPQHF
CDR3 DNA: TGTGCCAGCGGGGGACAGGCTAGCAATCAGCCCCAGCATTTT

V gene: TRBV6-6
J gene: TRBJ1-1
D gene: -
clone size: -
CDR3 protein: CASSPAGAAEAFF
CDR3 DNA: TGTGCCAGCAGTCCCGCAGGGGCAGCTGAAGCTTTCTTT

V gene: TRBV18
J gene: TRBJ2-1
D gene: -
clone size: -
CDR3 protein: CASSAAGSSSYNEQFF
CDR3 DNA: TGTGCCAGCTCTGCCGCGGGGTCCAGCTCCTACAATGAGCAGTTCTTC

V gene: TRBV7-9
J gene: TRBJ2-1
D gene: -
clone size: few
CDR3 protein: CASSLANSLHEQFF
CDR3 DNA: TGTGCCAGCAGCTTAGCAAACAGTCTACATGAGCAGTTCTTC

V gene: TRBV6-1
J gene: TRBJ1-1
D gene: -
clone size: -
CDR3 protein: CASSQGRNTEAFF
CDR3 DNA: TGTGCCAGCAGTCAGGGAAGGAACACTGAAGCTTTCTTT

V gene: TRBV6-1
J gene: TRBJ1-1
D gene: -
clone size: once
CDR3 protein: CASSRGTVIGEAFF
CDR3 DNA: TGTGCCAGCAGTAGGGGAACAGTAATCGGTGAAGCTTTCTTT

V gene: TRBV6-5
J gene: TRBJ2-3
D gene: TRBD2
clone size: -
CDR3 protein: CASSRGRVGTDTQYF
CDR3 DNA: TGTGCCAGCAGCCGCGGGAGGGTAGGCACAGATACGCAGTATTTT

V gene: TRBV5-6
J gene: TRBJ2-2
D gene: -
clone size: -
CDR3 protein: CASSLEGSGTGELFF
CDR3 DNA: TGTGCCAGCAGCTTGGAAGGGTCGGGAACCGGGGAGCTGTTTTTT

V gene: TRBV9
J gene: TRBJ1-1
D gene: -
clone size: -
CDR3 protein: CASSVGEMNTEAFF
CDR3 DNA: TGTGCCAGCAGCGTAGGGGAGATGAACACTGAAGCTTTCTTT

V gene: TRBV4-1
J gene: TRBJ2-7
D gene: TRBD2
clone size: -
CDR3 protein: CASSQGSSGSPYEQYF
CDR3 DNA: TGCGCCAGCAGCCAAGGGTCTAGCGGTTCCCCCTACGAGCAGTACTTC

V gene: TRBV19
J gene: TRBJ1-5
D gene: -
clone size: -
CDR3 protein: CASKRQSNQPQHF
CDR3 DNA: TGTGCCAGTAAGAGACAGAGCAATCAGCCCCAGCATTTT

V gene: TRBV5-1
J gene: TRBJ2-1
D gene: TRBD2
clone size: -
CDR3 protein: CASSAASGGADEQFF
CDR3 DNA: TGCGCCAGCAGCGCCGCCAGCGGGGGGGCCGATGAGCAGTTCTTC

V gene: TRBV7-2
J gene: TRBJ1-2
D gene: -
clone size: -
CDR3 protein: CASSLSPYGGGYTF
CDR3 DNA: TGTGCCAGCAGCTTAAGTCCCTATGGGGGGGGCTACACCTTC

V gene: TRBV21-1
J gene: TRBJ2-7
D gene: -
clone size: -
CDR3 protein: CASSKERAGTYEQYF
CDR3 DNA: TGTGCCAGCAGCAAAGAGAGGGCGGGAACCTACGAGCAGTACTTC

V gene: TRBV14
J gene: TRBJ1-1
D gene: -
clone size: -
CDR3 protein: CASSPAGLGGTEAFF
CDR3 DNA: TGTGCCAGCAGCCCGGCCGGCCTCGGGGGCACTGAAGCTTTCTTT

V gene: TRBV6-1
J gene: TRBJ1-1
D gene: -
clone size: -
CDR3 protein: CASRWDTNTEAFF
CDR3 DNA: TGTGCCAGCCGCTGGGACACGAACACTGAAGCTTTCTTT

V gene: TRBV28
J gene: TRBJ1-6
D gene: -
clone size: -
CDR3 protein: CASSRQVGPNSPLHF
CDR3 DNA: TGTGCCAGCAGCCGGCAGGTGGGGCCTAATTCACCCCTCCACTTT

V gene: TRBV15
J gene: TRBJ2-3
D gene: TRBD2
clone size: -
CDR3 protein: CATSVAGVPDTQYF
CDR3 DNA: TGTGCCACCAGCGTAGCGGGAGTTCCAGATACGCAGTATTTT

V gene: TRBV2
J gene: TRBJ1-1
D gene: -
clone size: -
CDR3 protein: CASSGAGDMTEAFF
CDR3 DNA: TGTGCCAGCAGTGGGGCGGGAGACATGACTGAAGCTTTCTTT

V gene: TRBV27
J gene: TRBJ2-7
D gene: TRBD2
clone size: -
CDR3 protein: CASRARNQRETVTYEQYF
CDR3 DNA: TGTGCCAGCAGAGCTCGCAACCAGCGGGAAACTGTAACCTACGAGCAGTACTTC

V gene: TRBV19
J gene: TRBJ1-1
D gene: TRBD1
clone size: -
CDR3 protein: CASSAGQVNTEAFF
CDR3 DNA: TGTGCCAGTAGTGCCGGACAGGTGAACACTGAAGCTTTCTTT

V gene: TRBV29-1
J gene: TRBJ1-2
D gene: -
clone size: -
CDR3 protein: CSLEGSRHGYTF
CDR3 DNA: TGCAGCCTTGAAGGGTCTAGGCATGGCTACACCTTC

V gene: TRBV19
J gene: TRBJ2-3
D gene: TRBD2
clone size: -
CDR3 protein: CASSMISGAYTDTQYF
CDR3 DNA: TGTGCCAGTAGTATGATTAGCGGGGCCTACACAGATACGCAGTATTTT

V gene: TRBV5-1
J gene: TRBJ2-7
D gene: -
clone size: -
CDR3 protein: CASSLYPGRGTYEQYF
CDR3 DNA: TGCGCCAGCAGCTTATATCCGGGCCGGGGGACCTACGAGCAGTACTTC

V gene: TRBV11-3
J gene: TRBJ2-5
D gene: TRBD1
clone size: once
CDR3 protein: CASSLGTGDPNF
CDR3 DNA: TGTGCCAGCAGCTTAGGGACAGGGGACCCCAACTTC

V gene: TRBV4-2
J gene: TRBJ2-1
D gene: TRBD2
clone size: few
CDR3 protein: CASSQGVTGLAGDNEQFF
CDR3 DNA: TGTGCCAGCAGCCAAGGGGTAACGGGGCTAGCGGGAGACAATGAGCAGTTCTTC

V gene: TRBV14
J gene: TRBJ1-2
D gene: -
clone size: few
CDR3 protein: CASSQRQGGGYTF
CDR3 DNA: TGTGCCAGCAGCCAACGGCAGGGTGGTGGCTACACCTTC

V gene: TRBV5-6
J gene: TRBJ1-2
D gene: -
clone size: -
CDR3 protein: CASSLGGTNYGYTF
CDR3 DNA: TGTGCCAGCAGCTTGGGCGGGACTAACTATGGCTACACCTTC

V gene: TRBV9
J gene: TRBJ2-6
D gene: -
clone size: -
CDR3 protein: CASSVAVRYSGANVLTF
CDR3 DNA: TGTGCCAGCAGCGTAGCCGTGAGGTATTCGGGGGCCAACGTCCTGACTTTC

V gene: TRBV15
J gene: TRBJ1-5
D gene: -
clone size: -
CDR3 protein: CATGDSPNQPQHF
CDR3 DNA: TGTGCCACCGGTGACAGCCCAAATCAGCCCCAGCATTTT

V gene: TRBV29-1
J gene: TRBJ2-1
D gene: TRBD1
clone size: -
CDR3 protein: CSVEAWDREANEQFF
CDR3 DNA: TGCAGCGTTGAAGCTTGGGACAGGGAGGCTAATGAGCAGTTCTTC

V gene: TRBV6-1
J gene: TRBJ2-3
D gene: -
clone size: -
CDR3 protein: CASFRGKADTQYF
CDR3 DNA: TGTGCCAGCTTCAGGGGTAAGGCAGATACGCAGTATTTT

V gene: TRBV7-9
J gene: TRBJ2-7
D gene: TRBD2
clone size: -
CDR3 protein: CASSPGTSGSYEQYF
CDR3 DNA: TGTGCCAGCAGCCCTGGGACTAGCGGGAGCTACGAGCAGTACTTC

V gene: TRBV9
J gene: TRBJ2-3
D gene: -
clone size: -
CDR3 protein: CASSAAGADTQYF
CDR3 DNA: TGTGCCAGCAGCGCGGCCGGAGCAGATACGCAGTATTTT

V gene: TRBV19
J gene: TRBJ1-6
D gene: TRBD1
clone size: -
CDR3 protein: CARTAFLGQAYNSPLHF
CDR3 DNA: TGTGCCAGGACCGCCTTCCTCGGACAGGCCTATAATTCACCCCTCCACTTT

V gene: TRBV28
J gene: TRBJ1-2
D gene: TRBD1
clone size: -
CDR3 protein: CASSVPGQPGYTF
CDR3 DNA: TGTGCCAGCAGTGTCCCGGGACAGCCTGGCTACACCTTC

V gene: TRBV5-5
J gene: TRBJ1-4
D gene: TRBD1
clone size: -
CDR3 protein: CASSPTPRTGEEKLFF
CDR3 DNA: TGTGCCAGCAGCCCCACCCCCCGGACAGGGGAGGAAAAACTGTTTTTT

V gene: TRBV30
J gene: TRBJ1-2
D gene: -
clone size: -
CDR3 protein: CAWSFKTGLYTF
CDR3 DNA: TGTGCCTGGAGTTTTAAGACAGGCCTTTACACCTTC

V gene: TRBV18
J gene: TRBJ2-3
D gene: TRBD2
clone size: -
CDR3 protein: CASSPGLGADTQYF
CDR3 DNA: TGTGCCAGCTCACCGGGACTAGGCGCAGATACGCAGTATTTT

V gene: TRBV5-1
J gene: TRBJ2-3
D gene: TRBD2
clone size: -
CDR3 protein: CASSLKTSGVTSTDTQYF
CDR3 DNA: TGCGCCAGCAGCTTGAAAACTAGCGGGGTGACTAGCACAGATACGCAGTATTTT

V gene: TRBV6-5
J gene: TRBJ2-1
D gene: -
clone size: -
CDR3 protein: CASSYSAGNEQFF
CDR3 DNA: TGTGCCAGCAGTTACTCGGCGGGCAATGAGCAGTTCTTC

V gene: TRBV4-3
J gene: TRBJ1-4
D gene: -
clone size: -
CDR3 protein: CASSQGLKRETNEKLFF
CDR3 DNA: TGCGCCAGCAGCCAGGGCCTTAAGAGGGAAACTAATGAAAAACTGTTTTTT

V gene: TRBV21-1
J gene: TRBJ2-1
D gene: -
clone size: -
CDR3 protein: CATIRGRAQYNEQFF
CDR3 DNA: TGTGCCACCATTAGAGGGAGAGCTCAATACAATGAGCAGTTCTTC

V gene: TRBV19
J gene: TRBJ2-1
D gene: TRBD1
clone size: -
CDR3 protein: CASSTTGQGYNEQFF
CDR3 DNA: TGTGCCAGTAGTACAACGGGACAGGGATACAATGAGCAGTTCTTC

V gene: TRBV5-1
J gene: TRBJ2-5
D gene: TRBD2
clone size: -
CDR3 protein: CASSQLAGNGETQYF
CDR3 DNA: TGCGCCAGCAGCCAGCTAGCGGGGAATGGAGAGACCCAGTACTTC

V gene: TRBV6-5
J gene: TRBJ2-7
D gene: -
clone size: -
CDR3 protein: CASSPPPPYEQYF
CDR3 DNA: TGTGCCAGCAGCCCCCCTCCTCCTTACGAGCAGTACTTC

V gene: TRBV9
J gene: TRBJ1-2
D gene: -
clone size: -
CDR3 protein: CASRGLGREGYGYTF
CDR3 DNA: TGTGCCAGCAGGGGTCTAGGCAGGGAGGGGTATGGCTACACCTTC

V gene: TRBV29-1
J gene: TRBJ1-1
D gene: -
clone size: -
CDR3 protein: CSTAGARATEAFF
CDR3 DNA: TGCAGCACAGCAGGGGCCAGGGCCACTGAAGCTTTCTTT

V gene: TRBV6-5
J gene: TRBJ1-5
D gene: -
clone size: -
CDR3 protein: CASSYDSSQPQHF
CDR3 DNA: TGTGCCAGCAGTTACGACAGTTCTCAGCCCCAGCATTTT

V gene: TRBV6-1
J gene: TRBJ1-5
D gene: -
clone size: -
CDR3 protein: CASRSTGSQPQHF
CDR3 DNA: TGTGCCAGCAGGAGTACAGGTTCGCAGCCCCAGCATTTT

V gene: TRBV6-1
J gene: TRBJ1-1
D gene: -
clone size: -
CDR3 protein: CASSEALRTGTEAFF
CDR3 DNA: TGTGCCAGCAGTGAAGCGCTCAGGACTGGCACTGAAGCTTTCTTT

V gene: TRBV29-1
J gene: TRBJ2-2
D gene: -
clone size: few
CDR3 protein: CSARDTTNTGELFF
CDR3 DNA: TGCAGCGCCCGGGACACAACGAACACCGGGGAGCTGTTTTTT

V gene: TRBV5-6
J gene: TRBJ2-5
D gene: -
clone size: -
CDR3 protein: CASSLEEGETQYF
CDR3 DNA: TGTGCCAGCAGCTTGGAGGAGGGAGAGACCCAGTACTTC

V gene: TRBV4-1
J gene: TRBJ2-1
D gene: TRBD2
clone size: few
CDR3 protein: CASSQDSGSGVYNEQFF
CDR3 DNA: TGCGCCAGCAGCCAAGATTCGGGAAGCGGGGTATACAATGAGCAGTTCTTC

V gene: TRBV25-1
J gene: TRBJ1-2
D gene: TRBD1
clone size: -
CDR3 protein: CASAGTGDGYTF
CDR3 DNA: TGTGCCAGCGCTGGGACAGGGGATGGCTACACCTTC